These T cell receptor beta chains were read from a single sample in a study of shared clonotypes between healthy human individuals. Sequencing used immunoSEQ multiplex PCR; TCRdb keeps in-frame clones, though not all of them. The sample yields approximately 2.1 million clones, approximately 95% seen once. What was sequenced was naive CD4+ T cells from PBMCs. The receptors derive from a man in his late teens or twenties in good health. Some clones in this sample may be carry-over from other donors' samples. Both conserved end residues are part of each CDR3. D genes are given only for firm matches. Size tells how often a clone was seen (once, few, many) or the class of an expanded clone, and some rows leave it out.

CASSGTGPGYEQYF	TGCGCCAGCAGCGGGACAGGGCCTGGCTACGAGCAGTACTTC	TRBV5-1	TRBJ2-7	NA	TRBD1
CASSYSGGADYGYTF	TGTGCCAGCAGTTACTCGGGGGGGGCGGACTATGGCTACACCTTC	TRBV6-5	TRBJ1-2	NA	NA
CASRLLGSTGELFF	TGTGCCAGCAGGCTACTGGGTTCGACCGGGGAGCTGTTTTTT	TRBV5-4	TRBJ2-2	NA	NA
CASRLDQYQETQYF	TGTGCCAGCAGGCTGGACCAGTACCAAGAGACCCAGTACTTC	TRBV5-4	TRBJ2-5	once	NA
CAISEGIGPQNTQYF	TGTGCCATCAGTGAGGGGATCGGGCCCCAGAATACGCAGTATTTT	TRBV10-3	TRBJ2-3	NA	NA
CASSFRGTSYNEQFF	TGTGCCAGCAGCTTCCGGGGCACCTCCTACAATGAGCAGTTCTTC	TRBV11-3	TRBJ2-1	NA	NA
CASSQDEDRGTEAFF	TGCGCCAGCAGCCAAGATGAGGACAGGGGCACTGAAGCTTTCTTT	TRBV4-1	TRBJ1-1	NA	TRBD1
CASRWSNEKLFF	TGTGCCAGCAGGTGGTCCAACGAAAAACTGTTTTTT	TRBV6-1	TRBJ1-4	NA	NA
CASSLIVTEQFF	TGTGCCAGCAGTTTAATAGTTACTGAGCAGTTCTTC	TRBV28	TRBJ2-1	NA	NA
CASSRGGSYYEQYF	TGTGCCAGCAGCCGGGGCGGGAGTTACTACGAGCAGTACTTC	TRBV11-2	TRBJ2-7	NA	TRBD2
CATRFGMKTGYEQYF	TGTGCCACCAGATTCGGGATGAAGACAGGCTACGAGCAGTACTTC	TRBV6-1	TRBJ2-7	NA	NA
CASRRLSDTEAFF	TGTGCCAGCAGAAGATTGAGTGACACTGAAGCTTTCTTT	TRBV6-4	TRBJ1-1	NA	NA
CASSIRGGELFF	TGTGCCAGTAGTATACGAGGGGGGGAGCTGTTTTTT	TRBV19	TRBJ2-2	NA	NA
CASSLGWGYEQYF	TGTGCCAGCAGCTTAGGGTGGGGTTACGAGCAGTACTTC	TRBV7-8	TRBJ2-7	once	NA
CASSYLTGSSYEQYF	TGTGCCAGCAGTTACTTGACTGGGAGCTCCTACGAGCAGTACTTC	TRBV6-5	TRBJ2-7	NA	NA
CASSGRESSTGELFF	TGTGCCAGCAGTGGACGGGAGTCTTCCACCGGGGAGCTGTTTTTT	TRBV6-6	TRBJ2-2	NA	NA
CASSSTRTGLDQPQHF	TGTGCCAGCAGCTCAACCCGGACAGGCCTCGATCAGCCCCAGCATTTT	TRBV7-9	TRBJ1-5	NA	TRBD1
CASSLIWGQGRGQFF	TGTGCCAGCAGTTTAATTTGGGGACAGGGAAGGGGGCAGTTCTTC	TRBV27	TRBJ2-1	NA	TRBD1
CASSSGTVSYNSPLHF	TGCGCCAGCAGCTCCGGGACAGTGTCCTATAATTCACCCCTCCACTTT	TRBV5-1	TRBJ1-6	NA	TRBD1
CASSLGGSSHYGYTF	TGCGCCAGCAGCTTGGGTGGATCAAGTCACTATGGCTACACCTTC	TRBV5-1	TRBJ1-2	NA	NA
CASSPGQIGTNEKLFF	TGTGCCAGCTCACCAGGGCAGATTGGGACTAATGAAAAACTGTTTTTT	TRBV18	TRBJ1-4	NA	NA
CASSDREGTDTQYF	TGTGCCAGCAGTGACCGGGAGGGCACAGATACGCAGTATTTT	TRBV2	TRBJ2-3	once	TRBD2
CSVASSYEQYF	TGCAGCGTTGCGAGCTCCTACGAGCAGTACTTC	TRBV29-1	TRBJ2-7	NA	NA
CASSHGTTEKLFF	TGCGCCAGCAGCCACGGGACAACGGAAAAACTGTTTTTT	TRBV4-3	TRBJ1-4	NA	NA
CASSGDRGQETQYF	TGTGCCAGCAGTGGGGACAGGGGCCAAGAGACCCAGTACTTC	TRBV25-1	TRBJ2-5	NA	TRBD1
CASRLTGGTYEQYF	TGTGCCAGCAGATTGACAGGGGGCACCTACGAGCAGTACTTC	TRBV6-5	TRBJ2-7	NA	TRBD1
CASSLRQGGYDEQFF	TGTGCCAGCAGTTTAAGGCAGGGGGGCTACGATGAGCAGTTCTTC	TRBV28	TRBJ2-1	NA	NA
CASSNQKYTEAFF	TGTGCCAGTAGTAACCAGAAATACACTGAAGCTTTCTTT	TRBV19	TRBJ1-1	NA	NA
CSVERGPGQPQHF	TGCAGCGTTGAACGGGGTCCAGGTCAGCCCCAGCATTTT	TRBV29-1	TRBJ1-5	once	NA
CASSFETSHEQFF	TGTGCCAGCAGCTTCGAGACTAGTCATGAGCAGTTCTTC	TRBV7-2	TRBJ2-1	NA	NA
CASSEDNNSPLHF	TGTGCCAGCAGTGAGGACAATAATTCACCCCTCCACTTT	TRBV6-4	TRBJ1-6	NA	NA
CASSSLAKGSNQPQHF	TGTGCCAGCAGTTCCCTGGCGAAAGGTAGCAATCAGCCCCAGCATTTT	TRBV28	TRBJ1-5	NA	NA
CTSSQDHTQQANYGYTF	TGCACCAGCAGCCAGGACCACACCCAACAGGCAAACTATGGCTACACCTTC	TRBV1	TRBJ1-2	NA	NA
CASSHAGGYEQYF	TGTGCCAGCAGCCATGCAGGGGGCTACGAGCAGTACTTC	TRBV14	TRBJ2-7	NA	TRBD1
CASSRQPNTEAFF	TGTGCCAGCAGCCGACAGCCGAACACTGAAGCTTTCTTT	TRBV7-3	TRBJ1-1	NA	NA
CASAVPNYGYTF	TGTGCCAGCGCGGTTCCTAACTATGGCTACACCTTC	TRBV19	TRBJ1-2	NA	NA
CASSAGRGGDTQYF	TGTGCCAGCAGCGCCGGCAGAGGGGGGGATACGCAGTATTTT	TRBV9	TRBJ2-3	NA	NA
CASSPQGSSTDTQYF	TGTGCCAGCAGCCCACAGGGCAGTAGCACAGATACGCAGTATTTT	TRBV7-9	TRBJ2-3	NA	NA
CASSAVTGAFYGYTF	TGCGCCAGCAGCGCTGTGACAGGCGCATTCTATGGCTACACCTTC	TRBV10-2	TRBJ1-2	NA	NA
CASSRLYTGELFF	TGTGCCAGCAGCCGACTATACACCGGGGAGCTGTTTTTT	TRBV7-2	TRBJ2-2	NA	NA
CASSVGPNSYEQYF	TGTGCCAGCAGCGTAGGACCTAACTCCTACGAGCAGTACTTC	TRBV9	TRBJ2-7	NA	NA
CASSPGSGRTDFYGQYF	TGTGCCAGCAGCCCGGGAAGCGGGAGGACAGACTTTTACGGGCAGTACTTC	TRBV7-2	TRBJ2-7	NA	TRBD2
CASSQGDHYSNQPQHF	TGTGCCAGCAGTCAAGGGGACCACTATAGCAATCAGCCCCAGCATTTT	TRBV2	TRBJ1-5	NA	NA
CASSLGGRGYEQYF	TGTGCCAGCAGTTTAGGCGGGAGGGGCTACGAGCAGTACTTC	TRBV27	TRBJ2-7	NA	TRBD2
CASSLGAATGGLAEAFF	TGCGCCAGCAGCTTGGGGGCGGCCACAGGGGGCCTGGCTGAAGCTTTCTTT	TRBV5-1	TRBJ1-1	once	TRBD1
CASRPGQGLVNTEAFF	TGCGCCAGCAGACCCGGACAGGGATTAGTGAACACTGAAGCTTTCTTT	TRBV4-1	TRBJ1-1	NA	TRBD1
CASSLIIQRAKATQYF	TGTGCCAGCAGCTTGATTATTCAACGGGCAAAAGCGACCCAGTACTTC	TRBV5-8	TRBJ2-5	NA	NA
CASSARSQETQYF	TGTGCCAGCTCAGCTCGGTCCCAAGAGACCCAGTACTTC	TRBV18	TRBJ2-5	NA	NA
CASSTRQGFGNTIYF	TGTGCCAGCAGCACCAGACAGGGGTTCGGAAACACCATATATTTT	TRBV9	TRBJ1-3	NA	TRBD1
CASRSVASAYEQYF	TGTGCCAGCAGATCGGTCGCGTCCGCCTACGAGCAGTACTTC	TRBV6-1	TRBJ2-7	NA	NA
CASLGNNQPQHF	TGTGCCAGCTTAGGAAACAATCAGCCCCAGCATTTT	TRBV28	TRBJ1-5	NA	NA
CASSPHDLANEQFF	TGTGCCAGCAGCCCCCATGACTTAGCGAATGAGCAGTTCTTC	TRBV9	TRBJ2-1	NA	NA
CASSLLGTANTGELFF	TGTGCCAGCAGCTTATTGGGGACAGCGAACACCGGGGAGCTGTTTTTT	TRBV7-3	TRBJ2-2	once	TRBD1
CASSPGQGAGNIQYF	TGTGCCAGCAGCCCAGGACAGGGGGCGGGAAACATTCAGTACTTC	TRBV5-6	TRBJ2-4	NA	TRBD1
CASSSDDSPGTQYF	TGTGCCAGCAGTTCAGACGACAGCCCGGGGACCCAGTACTTC	TRBV6-6	TRBJ2-5	few	NA
CASSLRTDSYEQYF	TGTGCCAGCAGTCTAAGGACGGACTCCTACGAGCAGTACTTC	TRBV6-6	TRBJ2-7	once	NA
CASKSVYLNTEAFF	TGCGCCAGCAAGTCGGTGTACTTGAACACTGAAGCTTTCTTT	TRBV5-1	TRBJ1-1	NA	NA